At least ten counts were recorded for the clone carrying this TCR beta chain. Its antigen is currently unknown. These data belong to a study of T cells in Graves' hyperthyroidism and ophthalmopathy. Amplification targeted TCR beta CDR3 regions from RNA transcripts. During a first-round RT-PCR of the TCR CDR3, the HTBI primer set was used. TCRdb fed the multiplex PCR reads into MiXCR, producing one record per CDR3 protein. Of some 440,000 distinct CDR3 sequences in the sample, approximately 14% were seen once. Findings of the study overall: Blood also contained most expanded thyroid clonotypes above 0.001.

Stable disease denoted Graves' hyperthyroidism without ophthalmopathy progression within 18 months. This clonotype originated in a young woman with Graves' hyperthyroidism. Sequences were obtained from blood.

In DNA, the CDR3 is TGTGCCAGCAGTTACTCGTGGGGGACAGATACGCAGTATTTT. It is translated as CASSYSWGTDTQYF. The chain couples TRBV6-6 to TRBJ2-3, with D perhaps assigned TRBD1 or TRBD2 (5 bases each). Trimming pared 0 bases from V and 3 bases from J, leaving 7 bases between. The CDR3 contains 14 residues. The germline V gene encodes CDR1 MNHNY and CDR2 SVGAGI (reference sequence).